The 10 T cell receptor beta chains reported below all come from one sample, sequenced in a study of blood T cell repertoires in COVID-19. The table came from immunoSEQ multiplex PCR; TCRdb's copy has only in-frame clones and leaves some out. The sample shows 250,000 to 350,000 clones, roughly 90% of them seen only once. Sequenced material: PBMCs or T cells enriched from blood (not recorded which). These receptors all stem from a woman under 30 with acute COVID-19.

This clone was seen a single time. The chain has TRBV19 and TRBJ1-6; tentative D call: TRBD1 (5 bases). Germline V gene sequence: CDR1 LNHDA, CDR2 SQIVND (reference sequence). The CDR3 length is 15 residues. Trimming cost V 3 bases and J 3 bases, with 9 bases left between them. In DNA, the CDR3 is TGTGCCAGTAGTATGACAGCCCTCTATAATTCACCCCTCCACTTT. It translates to CASSMTALYNSPLHF.

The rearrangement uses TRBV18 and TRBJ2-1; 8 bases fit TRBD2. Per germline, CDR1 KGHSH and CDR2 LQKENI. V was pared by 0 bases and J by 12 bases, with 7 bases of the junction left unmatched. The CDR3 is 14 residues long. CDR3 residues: CASSPPVERETQFF. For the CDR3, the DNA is TGTGCCAGCTCACCACCGGTCGAGCGGGAGACGCAGTTCTTC.

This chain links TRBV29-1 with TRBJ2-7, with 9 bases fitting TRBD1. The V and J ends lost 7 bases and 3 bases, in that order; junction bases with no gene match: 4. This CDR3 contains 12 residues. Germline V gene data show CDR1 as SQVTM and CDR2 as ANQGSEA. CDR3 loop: CSGGDRDYEQYF. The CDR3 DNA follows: TGCAGCGGGGGGGACAGGGACTACGAGCAGTACTTC.

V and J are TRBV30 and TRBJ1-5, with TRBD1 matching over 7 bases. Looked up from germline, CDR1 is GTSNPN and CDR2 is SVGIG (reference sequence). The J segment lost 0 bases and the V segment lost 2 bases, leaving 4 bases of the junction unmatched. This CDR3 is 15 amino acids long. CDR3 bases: TGTGCCTGGAGTTACAGGGGTATTAGCAATCAGCCCCAGCATTTT. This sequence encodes CAWSYRGISNQPQHF.

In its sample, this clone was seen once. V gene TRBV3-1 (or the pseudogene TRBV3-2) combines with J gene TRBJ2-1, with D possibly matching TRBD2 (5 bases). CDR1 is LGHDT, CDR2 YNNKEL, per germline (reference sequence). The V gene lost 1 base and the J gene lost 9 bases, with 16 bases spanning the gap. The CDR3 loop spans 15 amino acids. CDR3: CASSQGTGKRGEQFF. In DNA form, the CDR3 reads TGTGCCAGCAGCCAAGGAACGGGGAAACGCGGTGAGCAGTTCTTC.

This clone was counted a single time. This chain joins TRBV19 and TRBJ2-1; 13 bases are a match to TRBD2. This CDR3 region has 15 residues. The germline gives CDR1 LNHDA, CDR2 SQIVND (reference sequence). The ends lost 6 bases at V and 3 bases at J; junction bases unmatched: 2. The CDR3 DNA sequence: TGTGCCAGTAGGAGGACTAGCGGGAGCTACAATGAGCAGTTCTTC. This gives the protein CASRRTSGSYNEQFF.

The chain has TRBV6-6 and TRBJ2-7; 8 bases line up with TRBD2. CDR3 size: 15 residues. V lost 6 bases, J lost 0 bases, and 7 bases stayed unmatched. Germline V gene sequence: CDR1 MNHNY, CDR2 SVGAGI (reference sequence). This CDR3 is CASRLAGMSSYEQYF. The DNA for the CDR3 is TGTGCCAGCAGGTTAGCGGGAATGAGCTCCTACGAGCAGTACTTC.

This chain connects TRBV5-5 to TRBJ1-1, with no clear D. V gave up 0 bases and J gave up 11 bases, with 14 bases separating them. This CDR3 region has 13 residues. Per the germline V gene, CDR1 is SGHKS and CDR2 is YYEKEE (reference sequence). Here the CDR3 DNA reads TGTGCCAGCAGCTTGGTTGAGGGATTGGGGGCTTTCTTT. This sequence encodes CASSLVEGLGAFF.

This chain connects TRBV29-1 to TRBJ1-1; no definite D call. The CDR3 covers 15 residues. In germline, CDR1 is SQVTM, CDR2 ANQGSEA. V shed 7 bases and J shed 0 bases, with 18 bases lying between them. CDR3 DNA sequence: TGCAGCGGCCTTGAGGGTCCGGCTTTGAACACTGAAGCTTTCTTT. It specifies CSGLEGPALNTEAFF.

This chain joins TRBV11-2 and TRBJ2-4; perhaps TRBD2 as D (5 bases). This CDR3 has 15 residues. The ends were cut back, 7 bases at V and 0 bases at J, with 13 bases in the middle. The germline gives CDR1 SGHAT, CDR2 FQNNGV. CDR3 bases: TGTGCCAGCACCGAGATCCGGGGAGCCAAAAACATTCAGTACTTC. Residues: CASTEIRGAKNIQYF. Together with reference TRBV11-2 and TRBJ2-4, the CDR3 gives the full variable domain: EAGVAQSPRYKIIEKRQSVAFWCNPISGHATLYWYQQILGQGPKLLIQFQNNGVVDDSQLPKDRFSAERLKGVDSTLKIQPAKLEDSAVYLCASTEIRGAKNIQYFGAGTRLSVL.